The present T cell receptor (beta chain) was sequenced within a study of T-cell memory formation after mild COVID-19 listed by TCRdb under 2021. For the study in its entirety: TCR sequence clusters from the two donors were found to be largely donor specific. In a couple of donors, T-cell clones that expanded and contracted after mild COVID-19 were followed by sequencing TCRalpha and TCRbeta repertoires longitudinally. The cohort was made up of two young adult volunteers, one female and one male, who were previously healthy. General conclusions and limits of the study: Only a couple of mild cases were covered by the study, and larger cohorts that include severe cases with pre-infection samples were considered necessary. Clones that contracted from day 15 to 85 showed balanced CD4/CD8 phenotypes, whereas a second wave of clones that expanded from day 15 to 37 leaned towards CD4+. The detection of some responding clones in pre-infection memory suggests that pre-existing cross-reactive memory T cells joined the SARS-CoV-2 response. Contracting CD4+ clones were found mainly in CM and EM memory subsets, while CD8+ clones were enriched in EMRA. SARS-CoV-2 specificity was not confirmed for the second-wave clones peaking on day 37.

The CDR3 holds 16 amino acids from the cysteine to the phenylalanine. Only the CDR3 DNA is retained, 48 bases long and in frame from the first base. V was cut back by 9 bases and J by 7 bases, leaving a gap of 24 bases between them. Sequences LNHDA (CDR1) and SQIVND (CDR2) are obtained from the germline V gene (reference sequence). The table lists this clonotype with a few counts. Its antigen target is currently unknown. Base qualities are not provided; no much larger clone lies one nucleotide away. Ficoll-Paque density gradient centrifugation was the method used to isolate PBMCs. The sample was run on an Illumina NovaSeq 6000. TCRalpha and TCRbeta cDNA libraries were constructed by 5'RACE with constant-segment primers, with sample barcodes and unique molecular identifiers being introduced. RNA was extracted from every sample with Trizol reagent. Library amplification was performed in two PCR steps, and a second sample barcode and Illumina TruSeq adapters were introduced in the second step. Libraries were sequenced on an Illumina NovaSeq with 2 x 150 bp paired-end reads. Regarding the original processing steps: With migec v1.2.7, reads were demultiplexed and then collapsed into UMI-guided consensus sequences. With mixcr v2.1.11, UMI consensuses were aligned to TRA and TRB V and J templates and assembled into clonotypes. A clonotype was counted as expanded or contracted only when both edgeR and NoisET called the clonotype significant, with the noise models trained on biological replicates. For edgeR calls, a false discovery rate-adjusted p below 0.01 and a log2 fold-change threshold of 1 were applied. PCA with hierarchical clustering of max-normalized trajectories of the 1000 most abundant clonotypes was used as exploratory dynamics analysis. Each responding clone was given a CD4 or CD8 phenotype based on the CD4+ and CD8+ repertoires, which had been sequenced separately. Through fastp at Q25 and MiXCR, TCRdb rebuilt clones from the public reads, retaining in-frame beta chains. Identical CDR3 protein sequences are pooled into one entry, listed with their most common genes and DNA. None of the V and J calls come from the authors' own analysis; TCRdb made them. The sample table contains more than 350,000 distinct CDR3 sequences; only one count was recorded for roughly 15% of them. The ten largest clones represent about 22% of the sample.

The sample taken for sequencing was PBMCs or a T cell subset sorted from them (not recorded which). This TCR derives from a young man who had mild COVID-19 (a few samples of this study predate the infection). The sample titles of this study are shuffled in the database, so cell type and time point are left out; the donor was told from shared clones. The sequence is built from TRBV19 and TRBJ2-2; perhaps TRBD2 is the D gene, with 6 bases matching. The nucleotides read TGTGCCAGCCGCGGGACCGCATTCTCGTTCAGCGGGGAGCTGTTTTTT. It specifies CASRGTAFSFSGELFF.